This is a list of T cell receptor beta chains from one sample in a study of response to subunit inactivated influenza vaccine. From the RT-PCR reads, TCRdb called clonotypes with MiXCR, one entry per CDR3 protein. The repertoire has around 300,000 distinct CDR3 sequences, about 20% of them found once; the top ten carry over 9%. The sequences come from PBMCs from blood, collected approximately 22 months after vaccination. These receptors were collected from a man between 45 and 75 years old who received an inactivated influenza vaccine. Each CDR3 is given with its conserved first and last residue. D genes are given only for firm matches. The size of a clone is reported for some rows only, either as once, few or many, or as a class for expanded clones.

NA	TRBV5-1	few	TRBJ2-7	TGCGCCAGCAGCTCGGCAGGAACCTCCTACGAGCAGTACTTC	CASSSAGTSYEQYF
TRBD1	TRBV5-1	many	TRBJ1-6	TGCGCCAGCAGCGAGACAGGGGTTTCACCCCTCCACTTT	CASSETGVSPLHF
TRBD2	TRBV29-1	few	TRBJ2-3	TGCAGCGTTGGGGGACTAGCGGGAGGGTCCACAGATACGCAGTATTTT	CSVGGLAGGSTDTQYF
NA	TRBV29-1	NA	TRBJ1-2	TGCAGCGTTGTCGGAGGGGGTAGCTACACCTTC	CSVVGGGSYTF
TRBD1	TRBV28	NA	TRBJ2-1	TGTGCCAGCAGCAACACAGGGGTGGTGGGCCTTTCCTCCTACAATGAGCAGTTCTTC	CASSNTGVVGLSSYNEQFF
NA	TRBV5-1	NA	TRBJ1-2	TGCGCCAGCAGCTTGGACAGGGTTTCTAACTATGGCTACACCTTC	CASSLDRVSNYGYTF
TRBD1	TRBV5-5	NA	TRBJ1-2	TGTGCCAGCAGGCTGGACAGGGATGGCTACACCTTC	CASRLDRDGYTF
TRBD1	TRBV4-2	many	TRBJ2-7	TGTGCCAGCAGCCAAGAAAGCGGACAGGGAAGGGAGCAGTACTTC	CASSQESGQGREQYF
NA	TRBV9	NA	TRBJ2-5	TGTGCCAGCAGCGACTATAAGGCCCAGTACTTC	CASSDYKAQYF
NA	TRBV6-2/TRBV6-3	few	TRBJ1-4	TGTGCCAGCAGTTGGGGATCAACTAATGAAAAACTGTTTTTT	CASSWGSTNEKLFF
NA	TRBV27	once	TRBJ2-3	TGTGCCAGCAGTTTATCCGCTCCCACAGATACGCAGTATTTT	CASSLSAPTDTQYF
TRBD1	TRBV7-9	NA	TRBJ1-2	TGTGCCAGCAGCTTTGCCGGGACAGCCTATGGCTACACCTTC	CASSFAGTAYGYTF
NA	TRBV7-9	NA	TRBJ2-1	TGTGCCAGCAGCCACGAGGGGGGAGTGAATGAGCAGTTCTTC	CASSHEGGVNEQFF
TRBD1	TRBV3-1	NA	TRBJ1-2	TGTGCCAGCAGCCCGACAGGGGACGCTGGCTACACCTTC	CASSPTGDAGYTF
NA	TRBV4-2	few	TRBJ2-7	TGTGCCAGCAGCCAAGAAGGGCCGAGCACCTACGAGCAGTACTTC	CASSQEGPSTYEQYF
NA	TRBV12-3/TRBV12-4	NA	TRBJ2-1	TGTGCCAGCAGTTTCTGGGGGGATGAGCAGTTCTTC	CASSFWGDEQFF
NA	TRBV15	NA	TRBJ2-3	TGTGCCACCCACCGGGCGGTTCTTAGCACAGATACGCAGTATTTT	CATHRAVLSTDTQYF
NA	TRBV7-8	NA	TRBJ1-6	TGTGCCAGCAGCTCCTTGGTTTTGGATAATTCACCCCTCCAATTT	CASSSLVLDNSPLQF
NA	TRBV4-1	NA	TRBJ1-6	TGCGCCAGCAGCCAAGAATTTGATTCACCCCTCCACTTT	CASSQEFDSPLHF
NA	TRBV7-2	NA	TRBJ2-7	TGTGCCAGCAGCTTAACCCGGACAGCCTCCTACGAGCAGTACTTC	CASSLTRTASYEQYF
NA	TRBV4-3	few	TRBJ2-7	TGCGCCAGCAGCCAAGATCCGGCCTCAGACGAGCAGTACTTC	CASSQDPASDEQYF
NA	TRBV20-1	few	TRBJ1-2	TGCAGTGCTAGTCTCCCGGGTCCACGGCGCTACACCTTC	CSASLPGPRRYTF
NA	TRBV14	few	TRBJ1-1	TGTGCCAGCAGCCAAGGAGACAGGTACACTGAAGCTTTCTTT	CASSQGDRYTEAFF
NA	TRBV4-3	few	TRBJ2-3	TGCGCCAGCAGCCAAGAGGGCAGGAACACAGATACGCAGTATTTT	CASSQEGRNTDTQYF
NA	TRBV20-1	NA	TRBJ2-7	TGCAGTGCTAGAGATCCGCTTCTCGGGGTGGGAGAGCAGTACTTC	CSARDPLLGVGEQYF
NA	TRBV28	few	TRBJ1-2	TGTGCCAGCAGGCAAACAAGCGCAGGATATGGCTACACCTTC	CASRQTSAGYGYTF
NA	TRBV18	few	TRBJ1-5	TGTGCCAGCTCACTTGGCGACATCAATCAGCCCCAGCATTTT	CASSLGDINQPQHF
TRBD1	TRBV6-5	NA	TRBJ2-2	TGTGCCAGCAGTTTTACAGGGGCCTGGAACACCGGGGAGCTGTTTTTT	CASSFTGAWNTGELFF
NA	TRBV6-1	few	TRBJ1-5	TGTGCCAGCAGTGGACAGGTGGCGGGTCAGCCCCAGCATTTT	CASSGQVAGQPQHF
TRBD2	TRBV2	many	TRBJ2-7	TGTGCCAGCAGAGCTAGCGGGGTCTCCTACGAGCAGTACTTC	CASRASGVSYEQYF
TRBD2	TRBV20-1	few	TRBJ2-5	TGCAGTGCTAGAGCACCGGCGGGAGGGCCCCAAGAGACCCAGTACTTC	CSARAPAGGPQETQYF
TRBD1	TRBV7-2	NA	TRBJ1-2	TGTGCCAGCAGCTTCGAACAGGGGGTGAGCTATGGCTACACCTTC	CASSFEQGVSYGYTF
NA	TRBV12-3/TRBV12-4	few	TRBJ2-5	TGTGCCAGCAGTGGAACAGGGAAAAAGTACTTC	CASSGTGKKYF
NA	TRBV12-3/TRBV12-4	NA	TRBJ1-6	TGTGCCAGCAGTTTAGCCGGGGCCTTCGGCCATTCACCCCTCCACTTT	CASSLAGAFGHSPLHF
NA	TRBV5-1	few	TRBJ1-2	TGCGCCAGCAGCGTCGGGGGAAGCTCTGGCTACACCTTC	CASSVGGSSGYTF
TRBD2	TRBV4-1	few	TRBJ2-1	TGCGCCAGCAGCCTAGGGACTAGCGGGGTTTCCCATGAGCAGTTCTTC	CASSLGTSGVSHEQFF
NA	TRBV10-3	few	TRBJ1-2	TGTGCCATCAGTGAGACCGACAGCTTCTATGGCTACACCTTC	CAISETDSFYGYTF
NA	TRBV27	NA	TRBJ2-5	TGTGCCAGCAGTTTAGGAGGGAATAGGGGGACCCAGTACTTC	CASSLGGNRGTQYF
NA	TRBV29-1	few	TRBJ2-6	TGCAGCGTTCAGGGGGGAGGGCTCTCTGGGGCCAACGTCCTGACTTTC	CSVQGGGLSGANVLTF
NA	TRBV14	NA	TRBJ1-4	TGTGCCAGCAGCCAAGACCCGGCCCAGGTTTGGAACCCGAACCTTGCAACTAATGAAAAACTGTTTTTT	CASSQDPAQVWNPNLATNEKLFF
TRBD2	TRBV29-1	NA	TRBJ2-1	TGCAGCGTTGAACGAGCGGGAGGGCCATTCCTCTATAATGAGCAGTTCTTC	CSVERAGGPFLYNEQFF
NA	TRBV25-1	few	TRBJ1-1	TGTGCCAGCAGTCTCTCCGACGGTGGGGTAATCCCCGCTTTCTTT	CASSLSDGGVIPAFF
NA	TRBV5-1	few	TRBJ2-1	TGCGCCAGCAGCGAGTCCAATGAGCAGTTCTTC	CASSESNEQFF
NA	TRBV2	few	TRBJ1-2	TGTGCCAGCAGTAGGGGGGAGGACTATGGCTACACCTTC	CASSRGEDYGYTF
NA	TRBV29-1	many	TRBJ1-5	TGCAGCGTTGTGGCGGGCAATCAGCCCCAGCATTTT	CSVVAGNQPQHF
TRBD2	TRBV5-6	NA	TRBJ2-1	TGTGCCAGCAGCCTGACTAGCGGATCGTTGGGGGGTGAGCAGTTCTTC	CASSLTSGSLGGEQFF